These 5 T cell receptor beta chains share one sample of origin, sequenced in a study of cytomegalovirus exposure and HLA in healthy donors. In the PCR, 60 Vbeta and 13 Jbeta primers were used. Sequenced by immunoSEQ multiplex PCR; TCRdb stores in-frame clones only, minus some. The table shows 150,000 to 200,000 clones, with around 84% occurring only once. Sequenced input: PBMCs. These receptor sequences come from a man aged 18-30 years in good health and CMV-seronegative.

The V gene is TRBV18, the J gene TRBJ1-2; 8 bases fit TRBD1. Germline trimming cut 6 bases from V and 3 bases from J; bases unmatched to any gene: 6. CDR3 size: 14 residues. CDR1 is KGHSH and CDR2 is LQKENI in the germline V gene. The CDR3 coding sequence is TGTGCCAGCTCGTCCTCGACAGGGGACTATGGCTACACCTTC. Translation gives CASSSSTGDYGYTF. Complete variable domain (other parts from reference TRBV18 and TRBJ1-2): NAGVMQNPRHLVRRRGQEARLRCSPMKGHSHVYWYRQLPEEGLKFMVYLQKENIIDESGMPKERFSAEFPKEGPSILRIQQVVRGDSAAYFCASSSSTGDYGYTFGSGTRLTVV.

The J gene is TRBJ2-7, the V gene TRBV4-1, with 8 bases lining up with TRBD1. The CDR3 loop spans 14 amino acids. With 5 bases clipped from V and 4 bases from J, the junction kept 7 bases outside the gene matches. In germline, CDR1 is MGHRA, CDR2 YSYEKL. CDR3 residues: CASSARTGSYEQYF. The CDR3 nucleotides are TGCGCCAGCAGCGCCAGGACAGGGTCTTACGAGCAGTACTTC.

This clone was detected a few times. The CDR3 sequence: CASSQGLRETQYF. CDR3 bases: TGTGCCAGCAGCCAGGGACTAAGAGAGACCCAGTACTTC. The V gene is TRBV5-4, the J gene TRBJ2-5; 7 nucleotides line up with TRBD2. The ends lost 4 bases at V and 4 bases at J; junction bases unmatched: 4. This CDR3 is built from 13 residues. Germline CDR1 SGHNT, CDR2 YYREEE (reference sequence).

J is TRBJ2-3 and V is TRBV28; the match to TRBD2 covers 7 bases. From germline, CDR1 is MDHEN and CDR2 SYDVKM. Trimming cost V 2 bases and J 0 bases; bases outside gene matches: 8. The CDR3 has 17 residues. The chain's CDR3 is CASSLRGAGTSTDTQYF. The CDR3 DNA reads as TGTGCCAGCAGTTTAAGAGGAGCGGGGACCAGCACAGATACGCAGTATTTT.

The chain recombines TRBV9 with TRBJ1-4, with 7 bases identical to TRBD1. This CDR3 has 16 residues. The J segment lost 5 bases and the V segment lost 4 bases, leaving 11 bases of the junction unmatched. The germline CDR1 and CDR2 sequences are SGDLS and YYNGEE. The chain's CDR3 is CASSSRYRGGNEKLFF. The CDR3 DNA sequence: TGTGCCAGCAGCTCACGTTACAGGGGCGGCAATGAAAAACTGTTTTTT.